One and the same sample provided the 25 T cell receptor beta chains below, sequenced in a study of blood T cell repertoires in COVID-19. TCRdb's table, derived via immunoSEQ multiplex PCR, lists solely in-frame clones and lacks some. Found here are 40,000 to 50,000 clones, about 81% of them singletons; the top ten hold more than 30%. The material sequenced was peripheral blood. The receptors stem from a man aged 35-49 years with active or convalescent COVID-19.

The chain has TRBV7-8 and TRBJ1-1; tentative D call: TRBD1 (5 bases). V lost 4 bases and J lost 2, with 8 bases in between. Germline V CDR1 and CDR2: SGHVS, FQNEAQ. The CDR3 extends over 13 amino acids. The CDR3 loop is CASSWTPNTEAFF. The CDR3, as DNA: TGTGCCAGCAGCTGGACACCAAACACTGAAGCTTTCTTT.

The chain uses TRBV29-1 and TRBJ2-1; a possible D gene is TRBD2 (5 bases). From germline, CDR1 is SQVTM and CDR2 ANQGSEA. The CDR3 contains 13 residues. The V end was cut by 6 bases, the J end by 5 bases, with 14 bases between. The CDR3 loop is CSVGMSGDNEQFF. The CDR3 nucleotides are TGCAGCGTCGGGATGTCCGGAGACAATGAGCAGTTCTTC.

The V and J genes are TRBV24-1 and TRBJ2-1; 8 bases match TRBD1. The germline V gene has CDR1 KGHDR and CDR2 SFDVKD. The CDR3 covers 14 residues. The trim removed 9 bases at V and 7 bases at J, leaving 10 bases unmatched. The CDR3: CATLRDRTLNEQFF. The CDR3 DNA sequence: TGTGCCACCCTCCGGGACAGGACGTTGAATGAGCAGTTCTTC.

The rearrangement links TRBV6-5 to TRBJ1-1, with TRBD1 matching over 7 bases. Germline loops: CDR1 MNHEY, CDR2 SVGAGI. V shed 5 bases, J shed 4 bases, and the junction held 4 bases outside the gene matches. The CDR3 extends over 13 amino acids. The CDR3 region is CASSRGQGTEAFF. DNA of the CDR3: TGTGCCAGCAGTAGGGGGCAGGGCACTGAAGCTTTCTTT.

The chain combines TRBV5-1 with TRBJ1-6, with D unresolved. The CDR3 contains 14 residues. Trimming pared 4 bases from V and 7 bases from J, leaving 12 bases between. Germline CDR1 and CDR2: SGHRS and YFSETQ. The DNA for the CDR3 is TGCGCCAGCAGCGAATCGGGAGGGAATTCACCCCTCCACTTT. It translates to CASSESGGNSPLHF.

V usage is TRBV6-5 and J usage is TRBJ2-2, with TRBD2 identical over 13 bases. From germline, CDR1 is MNHEY and CDR2 SVGAGI. V lost 8 bases to trimming and J lost 6 bases; unmatched junction nucleotides: 6. The CDR3 contains 15 residues. In DNA form, the CDR3 reads TGTGCCAGCTCAAGGACTAGCGGGAGCTCCGGGGAGCTGTTTTTT. The encoded protein is CASSRTSGSSGELFF.

The chain uses TRBV18 and TRBJ2-4; D is possibly TRBD1 (6 bases). The CDR3 is 15 amino acids. From germline, CDR1 is KGHSH and CDR2 LQKENI. Deletions cut 0 bases from V and 1 base from J, with 7 bases between. CDR3 sequence (DNA): TGTGCCAGCTCACCACCAACAGGGGCCAAAAACATTCAGTACTTC. As protein: CASSPPTGAKNIQYF. The full variable domain, in which reference TRBV18 and TRBJ2-4 provide the parts outside the CDR3, is NAGVMQNPRHLVRRRGQEARLRCSPMKGHSHVYWYRQLPEEGLKFMVYLQKENIIDESGMPKERFSAEFPKEGPSILRIQQVVRGDSAAYFCASSPPTGAKNIQYFGAGTRLSVL.

This clone was detected only a few times. The rearrangement joins TRBV27 to TRBJ2-2, with 12 bases matching TRBD2. This CDR3 is 14 amino acids long. After removal of 8 bases from V and 9 bases from J, the junction contained 7 bases not matched to a gene. Per germline, CDR1 MNHEY and CDR2 SMNVEV (reference sequence). The CDR3 protein is CASGTSGGSRELFF. CDR3 coding DNA: TGTGCCAGCGGTACTAGCGGGGGGTCACGGGAGCTGTTTTTT.

As DNA, the CDR3 is TGTGCCAGCGGGGGAAGAGGGGGAAACATTCAGTACTTC. This codes for CASGGRGGNIQYF. The chain combines TRBV2 with TRBJ2-4, with a weak D call TRBD1 (6 bases). There are 13 residues in the CDR3. The V gene lost 8 bases and the J gene lost 6 bases, with 14 bases spanning the gap. Germline values: CDR1 SNHLY, CDR2 FYNNEI.

V usage is TRBV18 and J usage is TRBJ2-1, with D uncertain. CDR3 size: 13 residues. Trimming took off 3 bases at V and 3 bases at J, with 6 bases between the two ends. Per the germline V gene, CDR1 is KGHSH and CDR2 is LQKENI. The CDR3 sequence is CASSPYNYNEQFF. For the CDR3, the DNA is TGTGCCAGCTCACCTTATAACTACAATGAGCAGTTCTTC.

The chain combines TRBV4-2 with TRBJ2-4; 12 bases are a match to TRBD2. The CDR3 has 20 residues. V lost 3 bases to trimming and J lost 1 base; unmatched junction nucleotides: 13. Germline assignment: CDR1 LGHNA and CDR2 YNFKEQ. CDR3 loop: CASSHEPGLAGPGAKNIQYF. The DNA of the CDR3 is TGTGCCAGCAGCCATGAGCCGGGACTAGCGGGCCCCGGGGCCAAAAACATTCAGTACTTC.

The V call is TRBV28, the J call TRBJ1-2; 7 bases map to TRBD1. The CDR3 loop spans 14 amino acids. Looked up from germline, CDR1 is MDHEN and CDR2 is SYDVKM. V lost 2 bases, J lost 4 bases, and 4 bases stayed unmatched. In nucleotides, the CDR3 is TGTGCCAGCAGTTTAGAGGGGGCGGCCTATGGCTACACCTTC. Its translation is CASSLEGAAYGYTF.

The V and J genes are TRBV19 and TRBJ1-2, with 7 bases identical to TRBD1. V shed 4 bases, J shed 8 bases, and the junction held 13 bases outside the gene matches. Germline CDR1 reads LNHDA; CDR2 reads SQIVND (reference sequence). CDR3 length: 15 amino acids. This CDR3 reads CASSTRQGTRGGYTF. CDR3 coding DNA: TGTGCCAGTAGTACTCGACAGGGAACCAGGGGGGGCTACACCTTC.

The rearrangement joins TRBV2 to TRBJ2-7; 8 nucleotides align to TRBD1. The CDR3 spans 14 residues. Per germline, CDR1 SNHLY and CDR2 FYNNEI. The ends lost 6 bases at V and 6 bases at J; junction bases unmatched: 10. CDR3 region: CASRVGTGKSEQYF. The CDR3 DNA sequence: TGTGCCAGCAGGGTTGGGACAGGCAAGAGCGAGCAGTACTTC.

This chain uses TRBV7-3 with TRBJ2-1; TRBD2 matches at 8 bases. V shed 2 bases and J 0 bases; nucleotides not matched to a gene: 6. This CDR3 region has 17 residues. Germline CDR1 reads SGHTA; CDR2 reads FQGTGA. CDR3 region: CASSLPPGGSSYNEQFF. CDR3 nucleotides: TGTGCCAGCAGCTTACCCCCGGGGGGGAGCTCCTACAATGAGCAGTTCTTC. The complete variable domain, with remaining parts taken from reference TRBV7-3 and TRBJ2-1, reads GAGVSQTPSNKVTEKGKYVELRCDPISGHTALYWYRQSLGQGPEFLIYFQGTGAADDSGLPNDRFFAVRPEGSVSTLKIQRTERGDSAVYLCASSLPPGGSSYNEQFFGPGTRLTVL.

This clone was observed a single time. The chain uses TRBV30 and TRBJ2-7; a possible D gene is TRBD2 (6 bases). Germline V gene sequence: CDR1 GTSNPN, CDR2 SVGIG (reference sequence). The CDR3 runs to 14 residues. V was shortened by 5 bases and J by 7 bases, with 21 bases between the two germline ends. The CDR3 sequence: CAWARARGLGEQYF. The CDR3 region has the DNA TGTGCCTGGGCGCGGGCACGGGGGTTGGGTGAGCAGTACTTC.

This clone was seen a handful of times. V usage is TRBV11-3 and J usage is TRBJ1-4; D is ambiguous. Germline V gene sequence: CDR1 SGHNT, CDR2 YENEEA. This CDR3 has 14 residues. V was cut by 5 bases and J by 1 base, with 8 bases left in between. The CDR3 DNA is TGTGCCAGCAGCCCGGAGGGAACTAATGAAAAACTGTTTTTT. This gives the protein CASSPEGTNEKLFF.

This rearrangement joins TRBV30 to TRBJ1-5, with D perhaps TRBD1 (5 bases). Trimming left V 1 base short and J 6 bases short, with 10 bases between. CDR3 length equals 13 residues. Germline values: CDR1 GTSNPN, CDR2 SVGIG (reference sequence). The CDR3, as DNA: TGTGCCTGGAGTGGGCAGGGCGGTCAGCCCCAGCATTTT. Protein sequence: CAWSGQGGQPQHF.

The V gene is TRBV11-2, the J gene TRBJ2-5; D ambiguous. Germline CDR1 reads SGHAT; CDR2 reads FQNNGV. V lost 5 bases and J lost 0, with 10 bases in between. This CDR3 is 14 amino acids long. The CDR3 bases are TGTGCCAGCAGCCCCCGAGGTTACCAAGAGACCCAGTACTTC. Translating it yields CASSPRGYQETQYF.

The rearrangement uses TRBV28 and TRBJ1-1, with a possible D match to TRBD1 (5 bases). V was shortened by 3 bases and J by 1 base, with 9 bases between the two germline ends. Germline V gene lookup returns CDR1 MDHEN and CDR2 SYDVKM. The CDR3 covers 14 residues. The CDR3 reads CASSLITGNTEAFF. The CDR3 DNA follows: TGTGCCAGCAGTTTGATTACAGGGAACACTGAAGCTTTCTTT.

The CDR3 coding sequence is TGTGCCAGCAGTTTATCGGGTTGGGGGGCGGGGGGTGAAAAACTGTTTTTT. It is translated as CASSLSGWGAGGEKLFF. The chain uses TRBV27 and TRBJ1-4; D perhaps matches TRBD1 (6 bases). This CDR3 is 17 amino acids long. Germline CDR1 MNHEY, CDR2 SMNVEV (reference sequence). Trimming took 0 bases from V and 7 from J, leaving 18 bases between them.

This chain connects TRBV6-2 or TRBV6-3 to TRBJ2-7; D is unclear. Germline CDR1 reads MNHEY; CDR2 reads SVGEGT. The CDR3 is 15 residues long. The V gene lost 6 bases and the J gene lost 3 bases, with 18 bases spanning the gap. In nucleotides, the CDR3 is TGTGCCAGCAGCGGGTGGCGGAAAACTTACTACGAGCAGTACTTC. This codes for CASSGWRKTYYEQYF.

The rearrangement links TRBV30 to TRBJ2-3, with 8 bases aligning to TRBD1. V lost 2 bases and J lost 5; bases outside the gene matches: 3. Germline-derived CDR1 and CDR2 are GTSNPN and SVGIG (reference sequence). The CDR3 runs 13 residues. CDR3 sequence (DNA): TGTGCCTGGAGTCTGGGACAGGTAGATACGCAGTATTTT. Encoded protein: CAWSLGQVDTQYF.

The rearrangement joins TRBV19 to TRBJ2-5, with 7 bases fitting TRBD1. The V and J ends lost 5 bases and 0 bases, in that order; junction bases with no gene match: 9. CDR3 length equals 16 residues. Germline CDR1 and CDR2: LNHDA and SQIVND (reference sequence). The CDR3 DNA follows: TGTGCCAGTAGTCCACCGGGACAGAGAAACCAAGAGACCCAGTACTTC. Protein product: CASSPPGQRNQETQYF. Full variable domain (missing parts from reference TRBV19 and TRBJ2-5): DGGITQSPKYLFRKEGQNVTLSCEQNLNHDAMYWYRQDPGQGLRLIYYSQIVNDFQKGDIAEGYSVSREKKESFPLTVTSAQKNPTAFYLCASSPPGQRNQETQYFGPGTRLLVL.

A single count supports this clone. The chain couples TRBV5-4 to TRBJ2-2; 13 bases match TRBD2. With V trimmed by 3 bases and J by 8 bases, 10 bases remained unmatched. The CDR3 contains 17 residues. Germline loops: CDR1 SGHNT, CDR2 YYREEE (reference sequence). The CDR3 loop reads CASSSGVGLAGEGELFF. The DNA of the CDR3 is TGTGCCAGCAGCTCTGGGGTCGGACTAGCGGGAGAAGGGGAGCTGTTTTTT.